These 24 T cell receptor beta chains were all obtained from the same sample, sequenced in a study of PD-1 blockade in classical Hodgkin lymphoma. Following autologous stem cell transplantation, relapse occurred in every patient, and exposure to brentuximab vedotin varied. Assay used: immunoSEQ multiplex PCR; TCRdb lists only in-frame clones, some missing. The repertoire includes around 96,000 clones, approximately 83% of them detected once, and 12% sits in the top ten. This material consisted of peripheral blood mononuclear cells (PBMCs), taken at baseline. These receptors came from a human donor with classical Hodgkin lymphoma.

This clone appeared a few times. The chain is built from TRBV7-9 and TRBJ1-2; D is possibly TRBD1 (5 bases). With 0 bases removed from V and 3 bases from J, the gap between germline ends came to 11 bases. Germline CDR1 and CDR2: SEHNR and FQNEAQ (reference sequence). The CDR3 is 15 residues long. DNA for the CDR3: TGTGCCAGCAGCTTAGCTTTCGGGACTGACTATGGCTACACCTTC. Translated: CASSLAFGTDYGYTF. Full variable domain (outside the CDR3, taken from reference TRBV7-9 and TRBJ1-2): DTGVSQNPRHKITKRGQNVTFRCDPISEHNRLYWYRQTLGQGPEFLTYFQNEAQLEKSRLLSDRFSAERPKGSFSTLEIQRTEQGDSAMYLCASSLAFGTDYGYTFGSGTRLTVV.

This sequence joins TRBV11-3 and TRBJ2-1, with D possibly called TRBD1 or TRBD2 (5 bases each). Per germline, CDR1 SGHNT and CDR2 YENEEA. Between the trimmed V and J ends, which lost 1 base and 3 bases, there was a span of 7 bases. The CDR3 sequence is 14 residues long. In DNA form, the CDR3 reads TGTGCCAGCAGCTTAGGGGGGATCTACAATGAGCAGTTCTTC. This sequence encodes CASSLGGIYNEQFF. Drawing the rest from reference TRBV11-3 and TRBJ2-1, the complete variable domain is EAGVVQSPRYKIIEKKQPVAFWCNPISGHNTLYWYLQNLGQGPELLIRYENEEAVDDSQLPKDRFSAERLKGVDSTLKIQPAELGDSAVYLCASSLGGIYNEQFFGPGTRLTVL.

The chain joins TRBV6-5 to TRBJ1-5; D might be TRBD1 (5 bases). Trimming stripped 6 bases from V and 2 bases from J, with 11 bases between. Per germline, CDR1 MNHEY and CDR2 SVGAGI. CDR3 size: 14 residues. The CDR3 nucleotides are TGTGCCAGCAGGGATGGGGGAGGCAATCAGCCCCAGCATTTT. Amino acids: CASRDGGGNQPQHF.

In this sample, this clone turned up once. V is TRBV20-1 and J is TRBJ2-1; D unclear. Looked up from germline, CDR1 is DFQATT and CDR2 is SNEGSKA (reference sequence). The CDR3 is 11 amino acids. V was trimmed by 2 bases and J by 7 bases, leaving 6 bases between them. The CDR3 protein is CSARLGNEQFF. In DNA form, the CDR3 reads TGCAGTGCTAGACTAGGAAATGAGCAGTTCTTC.

The chain has TRBV5-1 and TRBJ2-3; D remains unclear. There are 14 residues in the CDR3. Between the trimmed V and J ends, which lost 3 bases and 2 bases, there was a span of 10 bases. CDR1 and CDR2 from the germline V gene are SGHRS and YFSETQ. The CDR3 reads CASSSTSSTDTQYF. In DNA form, the CDR3 reads TGCGCCAGCAGCTCTACCTCTTCCACAGATACGCAGTATTTT.

This clone was seen once. The rearrangement uses TRBV7-8 and TRBJ1-2; no clear D gene. The CDR3 has 15 amino acids. Per the germline V gene, CDR1 is SGHVS and CDR2 is FQNEAQ. Trimming shortened V by 5 bases and J by 10 bases, and 23 bases separated the two germline ends. The CDR3 sequence is CASSPPNGRQSYYTF. The CDR3 DNA reads as TGTGCCAGCAGCCCCCCAAACGGACGACAATCTTACTACACCTTC.

This rearrangement joins TRBV5-1 to TRBJ2-1; D possibly matches TRBD1 or TRBD2 (11 bases each). V was pared by 7 bases and J by 0 bases, with 26 bases between. Germline V gene lookup returns CDR1 SGHRS and CDR2 YFSETQ. This CDR3 has 19 residues. The CDR3 spells CASRDRGILAGGSYNEQFF. The CDR3 nucleotides read TGCGCCAGCCGGGACAGGGGGATTCTAGCGGGAGGCTCCTACAATGAGCAGTTCTTC. Based on the CDR3 plus reference TRBV5-1 and TRBJ2-1, the full variable domain is KAGVTQTPRYLIKTRGQQVTLSCSPISGHRSVSWYQQTPGQGLQFLFEYFSETQRNKGNFPGRFSGRQFSNSRSEMNVSTLELGDSALYLCASRDRGILAGGSYNEQFFGPGTRLTVL.

This clone was picked up one time. The chain joins TRBV28 to TRBJ2-5; D is perhaps TRBD1 (6 bases). CDR1 and CDR2 from the germline V gene are MDHEN and SYDVKM. Trimming took 3 bases from V and 9 from J, leaving 20 bases between them. There are 15 residues in the CDR3. In DNA, the CDR3 is TGTGCCAGCAGTTTCTTGACAGGTATCCAAGGGCCCCAGTACTTC. This translates into CASSFLTGIQGPQYF.

This clone was recorded only once. The rearrangement joins TRBV27 to TRBJ2-1, with 8 nucleotides matching TRBD2. The CDR3 has 15 residues. Germline V CDR1 and CDR2: MNHEY, SMNVEV (reference sequence). Germline trimming cut 5 bases from V and 9 bases from J; bases unmatched to any gene: 12. The CDR3 bases are TGTGCCAGCAGTCTCCAGCATCTACGGGAGGGTGAGCAGTTCTTC. Translated, it gives CASSLQHLREGEQFF.

This clone was counted once. The chain employs TRBV7-6 and TRBJ2-7; a possible D gene is TRBD2 (5 bases). This CDR3 comprises 13 residues. Germline V lookup: CDR1 SGHVS, CDR2 FNYEAQ. The ends were cut back, 1 base at V and 5 bases at J, with 9 bases in the middle. DNA of the CDR3: TGTGCCAGCAGCTTAGGTGAGGGTAACGAGCAGTACTTC. Its protein product is CASSLGEGNEQYF.

This chain joins TRBV2 and TRBJ1-1, with 7 nucleotides matching TRBD1. Germline-derived CDR1 and CDR2 are SNHLY and FYNNEI. Losses at the gene ends were 4 bases for V and 8 bases for J; bases not matched to a gene: 13. This CDR3 has 15 amino acids. In nucleotides, the CDR3 is TGTGCCAGCAGTGGTTACGCGACAGGGAGTCCCGAAGCTTTCTTT. Residues: CASSGYATGSPEAFF. Drawing the rest from reference TRBV2 and TRBJ1-1, the complete variable domain is EPEVTQTPSHQVTQMGQEVILRCVPISNHLYFYWYRQILGQKVEFLVSFYNNEISEKSEIFDDQFSVERPDGSNFTLKIRSTKLEDSAMYFCASSGYATGSPEAFFGQGTRLTVV.

The chain recombines TRBV6-5 with TRBJ1-1, with no clear D. The V gene's germline CDR1 is MNHEY and CDR2 SVGAGI. Trimming removed 4 bases from V and 4 bases from J, with 19 bases in between. The CDR3 consists of 16 residues. The CDR3 DNA reads TGTGCCAGCAGTTTCGTGAGAGGCCCGGGCAGCACTGAAGCTTTCTTT. Translated: CASSFVRGPGSTEAFF.

J is TRBJ2-1 and V is TRBV10-3; maybe TRBD2 (6 bases). V dropped 2 bases and J dropped 10 bases, with 12 bases sitting between them. CDR1 ENHRY and CDR2 SYGVKD come from the germline V gene. The CDR3 contains 13 residues. This CDR3 is CAISEGLFLEQFF. CDR3 DNA sequence: TGTGCCATCAGTGAGGGACTATTCCTCGAGCAGTTCTTC.

This chain connects TRBV19 to TRBJ2-3; 13 bases map to TRBD2. Per germline, CDR1 LNHDA and CDR2 SQIVND (reference sequence). V lost 5 bases to trimming and J lost 0 bases; unmatched junction nucleotides: 2. This CDR3 spans 16 amino acids. CDR3 residues: CASSQGLAGSTDTQYF. DNA of the CDR3: TGTGCCAGTAGTCAGGGACTAGCGGGAAGCACAGATACGCAGTATTTT.

The chain joins TRBV28 to TRBJ1-2, with 9 bases lining up with TRBD1. CDR1 MDHEN and CDR2 SYDVKM come from the germline V gene. This CDR3 contains 15 residues. The J segment lost 4 bases and the V segment lost 5 bases, leaving 8 bases of the junction unmatched. The CDR3 sequence: CASSTWDRVLYGYTF. CDR3 nucleotides: TGTGCCAGCAGTACTTGGGACAGGGTACTCTATGGCTACACCTTC.

The sample holds a few counts of this clone. The gene calls are TRBV25-1 and TRBJ2-6, with a possible D match to TRBD1 (6 bases). CDR3 length: 12 residues. V was cut by 4 bases and J by 11 bases, with 9 bases left in between. Germline assignment: CDR1 MGHDK and CDR2 SYGVNS. The CDR3 DNA reads TGTGCCAGCAGTGGAACAGGGTACGTCCTGACTTTC. This sequence encodes CASSGTGYVLTF.

This chain links TRBV10-1 with TRBJ2-5; TRBD1 aligns across 7 bases. V lost 6 bases to trimming and J lost 7 bases; unmatched junction nucleotides: 17. This CDR3 spans 16 amino acids. Germline assignment: CDR1 WNHNN and CDR2 SYGVQD (reference sequence). CDR3 sequence reads: CASSLEGDSKTGTQYF. The CDR3 DNA is TGCGCCAGCAGCCTCGAAGGGGACAGCAAAACCGGGACCCAGTACTTC.

CDR3 loop: CASKDTRTKAFF. The CDR3 DNA is TGTGCCAGCAAGGACACTCGGACAAAAGCTTTCTTT. This chain joins TRBV2 and TRBJ1-1, with a weak D call TRBD1 (5 bases). Per the germline V gene, CDR1 is SNHLY and CDR2 is FYNNEI. The V gene lost 7 bases and the J gene lost 9 bases, with 15 bases spanning the gap. CDR3 length: 12 residues.

Ten or more counts support this clone. V gene TRBV5-6 combines with J gene TRBJ2-7; 7 bases align to TRBD2. The V and J ends lost 6 bases and 4 bases, in that order; junction bases with no gene match: 10. This CDR3 comprises 14 residues. The V gene's germline CDR1 is SGHDT and CDR2 YYEEEE. The CDR3 DNA follows: TGTGCCAGCACCCCCGGGGGGTCGGGTTACGAGCAGTACTTC. As protein: CASTPGGSGYEQYF.

The chain has TRBV15 and TRBJ2-4, with unresolved D. The length of the CDR3 is 24 residues. The V and J ends lost 0 bases and 3 bases respectively, with 36 bases between them. CDR1 is LNHNV and CDR2 is YYDKDF in the germline V gene (reference sequence). Here the CDR3 DNA reads TGTGCCACCAGCAGAGATACTTACTCCCATTTGGGTTTGATTGTAGTTTTGGTCAAAAACATTCAGTACTTC. Its protein product is CATSRDTYSHLGLIVVLVKNIQYF.

This clone was seen more than once but under ten times. The chain links TRBV5-5 to TRBJ2-7, with no clear D. With 0 bases removed from V and 1 base from J, the gap between germline ends came to 8 bases. This CDR3 has 14 residues. Germline V gives CDR1 SGHKS, CDR2 YYEKEE (reference sequence). The CDR3 nucleotides are TGTGCCAGCAGCTTGGTTGGCAGGTCCTACGAGCAGTACTTC. It codes for CASSLVGRSYEQYF.

The genes are TRBV29-1 and TRBJ2-3; no clear D. The CDR3 is 14 amino acids. CDR1 SQVTM and CDR2 ANQGSEA come from the germline V gene. V shed 0 bases and J shed 1 base, with 8 bases lying between them. The CDR3 region is CSVEERWGTDTQYF. In nucleotides, the CDR3 is TGCAGCGTTGAAGAGCGGTGGGGCACAGATACGCAGTATTTT.

This clone has just one count. This chain links TRBV12-1 with TRBJ1-2; TRBD1 is the table's D call and was not checked against the DNA. TRBV12-1 is designated a pseudogene. The CDR3 is made up of 15 amino acids. The CDR3 nucleotides are TGTGCCAGCAGCTTTCCGGGACAGGGGGTCTGTGGCTACACCTTC. Its translation: CASSFPGQGVCGYTF.

The DNA for the CDR3 is TGTGCCAGTAGTATAGGAGTCGGGGTCGCTGGATTCGAGCAGTACTTC. It yields the protein CASSIGVGVAGFEQYF. The rearrangement uses TRBV19 and TRBJ2-7; maybe TRBD2 (5 bases). Trimming cost V 1 base and J 6 bases, with 19 bases left between them. Germline CDR1 reads LNHDA; CDR2 reads SQIVND (reference sequence). The CDR3 runs 16 residues.